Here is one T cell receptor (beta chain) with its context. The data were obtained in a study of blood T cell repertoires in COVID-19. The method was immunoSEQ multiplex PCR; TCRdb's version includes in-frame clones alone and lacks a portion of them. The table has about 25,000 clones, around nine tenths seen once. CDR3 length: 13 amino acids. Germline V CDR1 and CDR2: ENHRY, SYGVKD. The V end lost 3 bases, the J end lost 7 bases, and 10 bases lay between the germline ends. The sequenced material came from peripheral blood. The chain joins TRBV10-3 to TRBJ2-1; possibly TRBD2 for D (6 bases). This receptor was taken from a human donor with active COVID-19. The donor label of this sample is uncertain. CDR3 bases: TGTGCCATCAGTGACACACTAGCAAATGAGCAGTTCTTC. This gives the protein CAISDTLANEQFF.